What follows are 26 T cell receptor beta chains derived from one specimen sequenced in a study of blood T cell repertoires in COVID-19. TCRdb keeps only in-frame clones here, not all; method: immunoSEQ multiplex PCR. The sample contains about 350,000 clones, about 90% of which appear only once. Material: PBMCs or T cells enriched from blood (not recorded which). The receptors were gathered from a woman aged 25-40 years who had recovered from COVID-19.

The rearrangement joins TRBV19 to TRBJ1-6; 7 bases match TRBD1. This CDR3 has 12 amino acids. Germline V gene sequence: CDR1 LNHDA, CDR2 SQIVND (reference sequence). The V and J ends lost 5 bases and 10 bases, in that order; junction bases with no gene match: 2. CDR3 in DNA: TGTGCCAGTAGTCCAGGGGGATCACCCCTCCACTTT. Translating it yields CASSPGGSPLHF.

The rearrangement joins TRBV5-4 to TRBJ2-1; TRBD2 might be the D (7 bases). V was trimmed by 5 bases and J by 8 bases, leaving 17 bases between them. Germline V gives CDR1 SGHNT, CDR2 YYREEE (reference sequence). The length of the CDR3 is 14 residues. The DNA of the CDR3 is TGTGCCAGCAGAGGGATGGGGGGGGCGGATGAGCAGTTCTTC. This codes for CASRGMGGADEQFF. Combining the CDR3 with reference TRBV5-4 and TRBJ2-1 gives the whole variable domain ETGVTQSPTHLIKTRGQQVTLRCSSQSGHNTVSWYQQALGQGPQFIFQYYREEENGRGNFPPRFSGLQFPNYSSELNVNALELDDSALYLCASRGMGGADEQFFGPGTRLTVL.

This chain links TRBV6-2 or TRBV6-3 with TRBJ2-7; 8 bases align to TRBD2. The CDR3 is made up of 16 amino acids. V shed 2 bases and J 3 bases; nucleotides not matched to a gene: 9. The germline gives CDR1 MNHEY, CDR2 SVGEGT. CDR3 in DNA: TGTGCCAGCAGTTACCCGTCGAGAAGCGGGAGCTACGAGCAGTACTTC. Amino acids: CASSYPSRSGSYEQYF.

For the CDR3, the DNA is TGCGCCAGCAGCCACGCTAGCGGGGGGGACTACAATGAGCAGTTCTTC. It encodes CASSHASGGDYNEQFF. The rearrangement links TRBV4-1 to TRBJ2-1; the match to TRBD2 covers 12 bases. The ends lost 3 bases at V and 3 bases at J; junction bases unmatched: 3. CDR1 is MGHRA and CDR2 is YSYEKL in the germline V gene. The CDR3 has 16 amino acids.

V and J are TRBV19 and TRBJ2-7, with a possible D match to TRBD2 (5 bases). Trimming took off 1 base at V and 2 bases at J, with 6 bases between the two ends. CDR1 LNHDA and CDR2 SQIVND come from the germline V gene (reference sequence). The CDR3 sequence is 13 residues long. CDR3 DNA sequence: TGTGCCAGTAGTATAGGACTAACCTACGAGCAGTACTTC. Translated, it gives CASSIGLTYEQYF. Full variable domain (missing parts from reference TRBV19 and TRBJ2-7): DGGITQSPKYLFRKEGQNVTLSCEQNLNHDAMYWYRQDPGQGLRLIYYSQIVNDFQKGDIAEGYSVSREKKESFPLTVTSAQKNPTAFYLCASSIGLTYEQYFGPGTRLTVT.

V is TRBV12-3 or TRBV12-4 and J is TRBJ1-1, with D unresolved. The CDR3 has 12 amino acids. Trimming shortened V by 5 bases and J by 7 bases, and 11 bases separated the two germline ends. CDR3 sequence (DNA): TGTGCCAGCAGTCCAGGAACGATTGAAGCTTTCTTT. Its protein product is CASSPGTIEAFF.

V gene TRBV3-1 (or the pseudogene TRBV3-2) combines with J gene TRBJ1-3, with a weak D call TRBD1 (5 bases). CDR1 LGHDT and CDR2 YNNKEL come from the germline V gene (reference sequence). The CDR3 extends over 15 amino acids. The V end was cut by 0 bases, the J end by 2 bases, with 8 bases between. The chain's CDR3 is CASSQDARAGNTIYF. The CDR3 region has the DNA TGTGCCAGCAGCCAAGATGCCAGGGCTGGAAACACCATATATTTT.

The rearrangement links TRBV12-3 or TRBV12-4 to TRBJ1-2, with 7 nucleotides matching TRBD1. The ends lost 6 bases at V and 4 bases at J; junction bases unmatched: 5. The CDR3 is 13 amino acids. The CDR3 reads CASSSRQGYGYTF. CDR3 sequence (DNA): TGTGCCAGCAGCTCGAGACAGGGCTATGGCTACACCTTC.

Here the CDR3 DNA reads TGCGCCAGCAGCCTGGAGCAAGCGGGCCTTATCTACGAGCAGTACTTC. Translating it yields CASSLEQAGLIYEQYF. This chain connects TRBV5-1 to TRBJ2-7; perhaps TRBD2 as D (6 bases). This CDR3 comprises 16 residues. Germline V lookup: CDR1 SGHRS, CDR2 YFSETQ. Trimming shortened V by 4 bases and J by 3 bases, and 20 bases separated the two germline ends.

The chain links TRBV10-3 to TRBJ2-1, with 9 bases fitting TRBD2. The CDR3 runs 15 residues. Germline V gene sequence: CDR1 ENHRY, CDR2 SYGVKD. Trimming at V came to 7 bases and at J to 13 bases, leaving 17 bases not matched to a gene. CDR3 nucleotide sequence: TGTGCCATCACCCCTACACTAGCGGGCCGTTACCGTCAGTTCTTC. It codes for CAITPTLAGRYRQFF.

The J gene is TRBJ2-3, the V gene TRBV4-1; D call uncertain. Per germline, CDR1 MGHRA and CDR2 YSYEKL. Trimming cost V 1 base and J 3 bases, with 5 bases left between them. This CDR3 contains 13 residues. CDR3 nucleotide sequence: TGCGCCAGCAGCCAAGGGGCAACAGATACGCAGTATTTT. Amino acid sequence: CASSQGATDTQYF.

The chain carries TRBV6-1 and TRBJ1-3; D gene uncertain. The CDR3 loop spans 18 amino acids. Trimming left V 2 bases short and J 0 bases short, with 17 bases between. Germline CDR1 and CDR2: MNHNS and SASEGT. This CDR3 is CASSEFISQATSGNTIYF. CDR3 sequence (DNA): TGTGCCAGCAGTGAATTCATTTCCCAGGCTACCTCTGGAAACACCATATATTTT.

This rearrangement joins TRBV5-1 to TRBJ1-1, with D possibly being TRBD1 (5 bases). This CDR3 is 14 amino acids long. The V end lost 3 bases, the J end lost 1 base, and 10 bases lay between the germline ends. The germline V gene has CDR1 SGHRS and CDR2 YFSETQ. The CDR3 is CASSWGLGNTEAFF. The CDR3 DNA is TGCGCCAGCAGCTGGGGACTGGGGAACACTGAAGCTTTCTTT. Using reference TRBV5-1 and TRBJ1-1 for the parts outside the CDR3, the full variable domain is KAGVTQTPRYLIKTRGQQVTLSCSPISGHRSVSWYQQTPGQGLQFLFEYFSETQRNKGNFPGRFSGRQFSNSRSEMNVSTLELGDSALYLCASSWGLGNTEAFFGQGTRLTVV.

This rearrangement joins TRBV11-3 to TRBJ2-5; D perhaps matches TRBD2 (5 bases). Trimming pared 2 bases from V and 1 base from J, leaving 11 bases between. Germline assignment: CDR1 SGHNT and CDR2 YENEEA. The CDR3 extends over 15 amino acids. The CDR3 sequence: CASSLSGTPQETQYF. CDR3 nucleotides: TGTGCCAGCAGCTTATCGGGAACACCCCAAGAGACCCAGTACTTC.

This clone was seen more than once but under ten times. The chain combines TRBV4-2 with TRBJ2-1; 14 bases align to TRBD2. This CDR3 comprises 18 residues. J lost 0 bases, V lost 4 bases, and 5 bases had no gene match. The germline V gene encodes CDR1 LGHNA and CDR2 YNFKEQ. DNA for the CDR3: TGTGCCAGCAGCCTAGGACTAGCGGGAGGTTCCTCCTACAATGAGCAGTTCTTC. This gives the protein CASSLGLAGGSSYNEQFF.

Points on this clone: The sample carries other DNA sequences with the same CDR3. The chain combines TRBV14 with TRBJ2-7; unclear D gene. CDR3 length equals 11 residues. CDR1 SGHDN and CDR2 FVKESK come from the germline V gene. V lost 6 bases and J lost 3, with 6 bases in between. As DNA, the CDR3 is TGTGCCAGCAGTCACGGCTACGAGCAGTACTTC. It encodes CASSHGYEQYF.

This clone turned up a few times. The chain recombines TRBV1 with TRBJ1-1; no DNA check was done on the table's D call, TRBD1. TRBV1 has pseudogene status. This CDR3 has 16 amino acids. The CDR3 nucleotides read TGCACCAGCAGCCACGACAGGGCACATGGGGACACTGAAGCTTTCTTT. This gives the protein CTSSHDRAHGDTEAFF.

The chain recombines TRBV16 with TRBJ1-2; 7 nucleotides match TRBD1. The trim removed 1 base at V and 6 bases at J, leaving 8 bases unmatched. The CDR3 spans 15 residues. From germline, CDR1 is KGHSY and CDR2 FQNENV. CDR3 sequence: CASSQFGQGEDGYTF. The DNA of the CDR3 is TGTGCCAGCAGCCAATTTGGTCAGGGGGAGGATGGCTACACCTTC.

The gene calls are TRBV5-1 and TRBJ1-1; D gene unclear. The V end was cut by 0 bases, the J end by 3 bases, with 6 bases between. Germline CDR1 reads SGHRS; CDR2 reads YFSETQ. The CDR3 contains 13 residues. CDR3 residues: CASSLEEYTEAFF. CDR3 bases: TGCGCCAGCAGCTTGGAGGAGTACACTGAAGCTTTCTTT.

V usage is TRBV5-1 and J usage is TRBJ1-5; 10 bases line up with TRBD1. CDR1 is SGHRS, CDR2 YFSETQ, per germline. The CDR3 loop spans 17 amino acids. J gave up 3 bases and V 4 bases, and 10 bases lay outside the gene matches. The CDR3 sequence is CASSPGQGGHYNQPQHF. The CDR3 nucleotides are TGCGCCAGCAGCCCCGGACAGGGGGGCCACTACAATCAGCCCCAGCATTTT.

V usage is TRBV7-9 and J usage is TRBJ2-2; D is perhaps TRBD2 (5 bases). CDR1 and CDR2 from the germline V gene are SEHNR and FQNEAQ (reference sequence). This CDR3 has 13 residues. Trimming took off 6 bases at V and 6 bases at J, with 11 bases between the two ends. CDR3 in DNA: TGTGCCAGCAGGCCGAGGGAATCCGGGGAGCTGTTTTTT. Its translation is CASRPRESGELFF.

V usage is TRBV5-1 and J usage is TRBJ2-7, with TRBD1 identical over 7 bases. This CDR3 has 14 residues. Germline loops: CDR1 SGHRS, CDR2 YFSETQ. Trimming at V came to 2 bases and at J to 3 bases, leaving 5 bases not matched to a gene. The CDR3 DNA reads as TGCGCCAGCAGCTTCGGGACAGCCAACTACGAGCAGTACTTC. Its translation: CASSFGTANYEQYF.

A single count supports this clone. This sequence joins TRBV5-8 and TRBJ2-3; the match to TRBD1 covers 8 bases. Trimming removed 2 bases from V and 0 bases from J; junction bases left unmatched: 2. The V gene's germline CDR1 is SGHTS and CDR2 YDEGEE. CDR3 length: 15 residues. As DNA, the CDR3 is TGTGCCAGCAGCTTCGGACAGGGAAGCACAGATACGCAGTATTTT. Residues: CASSFGQGSTDTQYF.

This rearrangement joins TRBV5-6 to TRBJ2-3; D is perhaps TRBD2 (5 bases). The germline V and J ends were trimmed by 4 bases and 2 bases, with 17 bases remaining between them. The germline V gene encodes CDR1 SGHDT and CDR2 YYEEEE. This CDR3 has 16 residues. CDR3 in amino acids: CASSPMGETFTDTQYF. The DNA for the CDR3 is TGTGCCAGCAGCCCGATGGGAGAAACCTTCACAGATACGCAGTATTTT.

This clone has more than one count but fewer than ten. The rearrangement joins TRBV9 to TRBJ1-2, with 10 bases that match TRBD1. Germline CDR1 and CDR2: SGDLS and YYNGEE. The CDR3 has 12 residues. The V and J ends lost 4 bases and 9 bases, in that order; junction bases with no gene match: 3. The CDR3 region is CASSSGQGSYTF. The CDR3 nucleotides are TGTGCCAGCAGCTCGGGACAGGGGAGCTACACCTTC.

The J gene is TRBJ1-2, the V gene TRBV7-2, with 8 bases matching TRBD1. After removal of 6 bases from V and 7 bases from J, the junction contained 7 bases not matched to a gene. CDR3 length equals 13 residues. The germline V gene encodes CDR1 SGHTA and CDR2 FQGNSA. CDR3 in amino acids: CASSEDRVGGYTF. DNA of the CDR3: TGTGCCAGCAGTGAGGACAGGGTGGGTGGCTACACCTTC.